A single sample is the source of the 16 T cell receptor beta chains below, sequenced in a study of blood T cell repertoires in COVID-19. Profiled with immunoSEQ multiplex PCR; TCRdb holds only in-frame clones, not every one. Of 300,000 to 400,000 clones in the sample, roughly 87% are singletons; the top ten hold about 0.93%. Material: PBMCs or T cells enriched from blood (not recorded which). These receptors came from a woman under 40 who had recovered from COVID-19.

This chain connects TRBV5-5 to TRBJ2-7; possible D gene TRBD1, 5 bases. The V and J ends lost 3 bases and 2 bases respectively, with 9 bases between them. CDR1 is SGHKS, CDR2 YYEKEE, per germline (reference sequence). The CDR3 consists of 13 residues. The CDR3 DNA reads TGTGCCAGCAGCTGGGGCCACGCCTACGAGCAGTACTTC. It encodes CASSWGHAYEQYF.

V gene TRBV25-1 combines with J gene TRBJ2-7, with D tentatively TRBD1 (6 bases). The CDR3 is 12 residues long. Germline assignment: CDR1 MGHDK and CDR2 SYGVNS. V was pared by 4 bases and J by 6 bases, with 10 bases between. CDR3 sequence reads: CASSVQGREQYF. CDR3 coding DNA: TGTGCCAGCAGTGTACAGGGTCGCGAGCAGTACTTC.

The J gene is TRBJ2-7, the V gene TRBV30; D is possibly TRBD1 (6 bases). This CDR3 comprises 12 residues. Germline V gives CDR1 GTSNPN, CDR2 SVGIG (reference sequence). Trimming removed 5 bases at V and 4 bases at J, with 12 bases between. The CDR3 loop reads CAWDKGVYEQYF. CDR3 bases: TGTGCCTGGGATAAGGGGGTATACGAGCAGTACTTC.

In this sample, this clone turned up once. The chain joins TRBV4-1 to TRBJ2-3; the D gene is possibly TRBD1 (6 bases). This CDR3 has 17 amino acids. In germline, CDR1 is MGHRA, CDR2 YSYEKL. With 1 base removed from V and 4 bases from J, the gap between germline ends came to 18 bases. CDR3: CASSQGFSQGWPDTQYF. The CDR3 region has the DNA TGCGCCAGCAGCCAAGGCTTCAGTCAGGGGTGGCCAGATACGCAGTATTTT.

This chain connects TRBV6-1 to TRBJ1-4; TRBD1 matches 7 bases. The CDR3 has 16 residues. The germline V gene encodes CDR1 MNHNS and CDR2 SASEGT. Trimming took 4 bases from V and 4 from J; bases not matched to a gene: 9. CDR3: CASSARQGWVNEKLFF. The CDR3, as DNA: TGTGCCAGCAGTGCCCGACAGGGATGGGTTAATGAAAAACTGTTTTTT.

The chain uses TRBV7-9 and TRBJ1-6; TRBD1 aligns across 9 bases. The V gene end was trimmed by 4 bases and the J gene end by 7 bases; junction bases not matched to a gene: 5. The CDR3 consists of 15 residues. From germline, CDR1 is SEHNR and CDR2 FQNEAQ (reference sequence). The DNA of the CDR3 is TGTGCCAGCAGCTCCAGACAGGGGGGCAATTCACCCCTCCACTTT. Encoded protein: CASSSRQGGNSPLHF.

The V gene is TRBV24-1, the J gene TRBJ2-1; 8 positions match TRBD1. Unmatched junction bases numbered 6, after V lost 5 bases and J lost 4 bases. Germline V lookup: CDR1 KGHDR, CDR2 SFDVKD. This CDR3 spans 15 amino acids. The CDR3, as DNA: TGTGCCACCAGTGGAGGGACAGGCCCTTACAATGAGCAGTTCTTC. Protein sequence: CATSGGTGPYNEQFF.

The chain is built from TRBV7-9 and TRBJ1-1, with 7 bases that match TRBD1. Germline-derived CDR1 and CDR2 are SEHNR and FQNEAQ (reference sequence). This CDR3 is built from 13 residues. The junction had 7 bases not matched to a gene; V was cut back by 7 bases and J by 5 bases. The CDR3 sequence is CASIIQGWTEAFF. In DNA form, the CDR3 reads TGTGCCAGCATCATACAGGGGTGGACTGAAGCTTTCTTT.

V and J are TRBV23-1 and TRBJ1-5, with D possibly matching TRBD1 (6 bases). TRBV23-1 qualifies as an ORF whose function is uncertain. This CDR3 is 19 amino acids long. V was trimmed by 7 bases and J by 0 bases, leaving 25 bases between them. The CDR3 region is CASTPEGDIAGYSNQPQHF. The DNA of the CDR3 is TGCGCCAGCACCCCAGAGGGGGACATCGCCGGCTATAGCAATCAGCCCCAGCATTTT.

This chain joins TRBV11-2 and TRBJ1-1, with TRBD1 matching 8 bases. In germline, CDR1 is SGHAT, CDR2 FQNNGV. The ends lost 5 bases at V and 1 base at J; junction bases unmatched: 3. CDR3 size: 14 residues. The CDR3 coding sequence is TGTGCCAGCAGCGTAGGACAGGGGAACACTGAAGCTTTCTTT. Protein product: CASSVGQGNTEAFF.

The chain is built from TRBV14 and TRBJ2-1; D is ambiguous. CDR1 and CDR2 from the germline V gene are SGHDN and FVKESK. Trimming removed 0 bases from V and 4 bases from J, with 4 bases in between. This CDR3 has 13 residues. Written as DNA, the CDR3 is TGTGCCAGCAGCCAAGAACTGTACAATGAGCAGTTCTTC. It is translated as CASSQELYNEQFF.

The chain couples TRBV7-9 to TRBJ2-7; 7 bases agree with TRBD1. This CDR3 has 15 amino acids. Germline CDR1 and CDR2: SEHNR and FQNEAQ (reference sequence). After removal of 2 bases from V and 6 bases from J, the junction contained 10 bases not matched to a gene. CDR3 sequence (DNA): TGTGCCAGCAGCTTATCGCATAGGGGGCTCCTCGAGCAGTACTTC. This sequence encodes CASSLSHRGLLEQYF.

The chain carries TRBV5-6 and TRBJ2-7, with TRBD1 matching 9 bases. CDR3 length: 16 amino acids. Germline CDR1 reads SGHDT; CDR2 reads YYEEEE. Trimming removed 3 bases from V and 2 bases from J; junction bases left unmatched: 9. The CDR3 nucleotides read TGTGCCAGCAGCTGGACCGGGACAGGGACCCCCTACGAGCAGTACTTC. Its protein product is CASSWTGTGTPYEQYF.

This clone has just one count. J is TRBJ2-3 and V is TRBV5-5, with a possible D match to TRBD2 (5 bases). The CDR3 covers 13 residues. Looked up from germline, CDR1 is SGHKS and CDR2 is YYEKEE (reference sequence). V was clipped by 4 bases and J by 4 bases, with 10 bases between them. The CDR3 loop reads CASSRTGPDTQYF. The CDR3 region has the DNA TGTGCCAGCAGCCGGACTGGGCCAGATACGCAGTATTTT.

The chain uses TRBV7-9 and TRBJ2-3; TRBD1 matches at 7 bases. V trimming: 5 bases; J trimming: 2 bases; junction bases outside the gene matches: 16. CDR3 length: 18 amino acids. CDR1 and CDR2 (germline): SEHNR, FQNEAQ (reference sequence). The CDR3 loop is CASSLQGYGVGDTDTQYF. As DNA, the CDR3 is TGTGCCAGCAGCCTACAGGGGTACGGGGTAGGGGACACAGATACGCAGTATTTT.

This chain joins TRBV11-2 and TRBJ1-3; D may be TRBD1 (6 bases). Trimming took off 5 bases at V and 2 bases at J, with 16 bases between the two ends. The germline V gene has CDR1 SGHAT and CDR2 FQNNGV. This CDR3 region has 16 residues. The CDR3 is CASSDRTFSTGNTIYF. The CDR3, as DNA: TGTGCCAGCAGCGACAGGACCTTCAGCACTGGAAACACCATATATTTT.